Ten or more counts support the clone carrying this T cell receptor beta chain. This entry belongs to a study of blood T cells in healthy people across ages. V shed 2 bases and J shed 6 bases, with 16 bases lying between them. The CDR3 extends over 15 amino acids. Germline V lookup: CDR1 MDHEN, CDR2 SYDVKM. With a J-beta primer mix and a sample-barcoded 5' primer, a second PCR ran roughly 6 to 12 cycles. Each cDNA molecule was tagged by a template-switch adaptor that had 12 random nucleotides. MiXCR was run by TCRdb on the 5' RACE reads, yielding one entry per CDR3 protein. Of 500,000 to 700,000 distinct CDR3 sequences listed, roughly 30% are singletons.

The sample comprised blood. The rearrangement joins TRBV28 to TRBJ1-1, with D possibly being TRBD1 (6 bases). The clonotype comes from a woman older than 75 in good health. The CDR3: CASSLTRGRNAEAFF. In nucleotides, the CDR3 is TGTGCCAGCAGTTTAACCAGGGGTCGGAATGCTGAAGCTTTCTTT.